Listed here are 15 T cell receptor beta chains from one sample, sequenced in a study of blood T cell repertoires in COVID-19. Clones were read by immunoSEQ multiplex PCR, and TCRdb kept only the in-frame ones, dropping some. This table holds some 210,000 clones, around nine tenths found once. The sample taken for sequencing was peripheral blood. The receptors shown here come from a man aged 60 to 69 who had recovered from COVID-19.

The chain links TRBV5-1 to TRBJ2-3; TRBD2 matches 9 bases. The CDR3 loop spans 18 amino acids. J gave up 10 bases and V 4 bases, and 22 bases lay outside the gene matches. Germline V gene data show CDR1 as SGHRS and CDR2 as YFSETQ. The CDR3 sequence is CASSPGPGLALLHAAQYF. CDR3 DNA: TGCGCCAGCAGCCCTGGGCCGGGACTAGCCTTACTTCACGCCGCGCAGTATTTT.

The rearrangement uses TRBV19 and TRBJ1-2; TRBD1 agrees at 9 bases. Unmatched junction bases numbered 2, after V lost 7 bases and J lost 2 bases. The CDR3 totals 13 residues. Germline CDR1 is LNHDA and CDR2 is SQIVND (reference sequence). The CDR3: CASTGTGNYGYTF. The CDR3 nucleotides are TGTGCCAGTACCGGGACAGGGAACTATGGCTACACCTTC. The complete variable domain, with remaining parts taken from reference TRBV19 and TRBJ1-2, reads DGGITQSPKYLFRKEGQNVTLSCEQNLNHDAMYWYRQDPGQGLRLIYYSQIVNDFQKGDIAEGYSVSREKKESFPLTVTSAQKNPTAFYLCASTGTGNYGYTFGSGTRLTVV.

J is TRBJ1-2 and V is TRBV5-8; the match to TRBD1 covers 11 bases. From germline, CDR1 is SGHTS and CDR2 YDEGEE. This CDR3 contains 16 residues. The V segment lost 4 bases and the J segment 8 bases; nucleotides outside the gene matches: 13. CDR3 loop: CASSHLDRGQTGGYTF. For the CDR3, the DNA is TGTGCCAGCAGCCACTTGGACAGGGGGCAAACTGGAGGCTACACCTTC.

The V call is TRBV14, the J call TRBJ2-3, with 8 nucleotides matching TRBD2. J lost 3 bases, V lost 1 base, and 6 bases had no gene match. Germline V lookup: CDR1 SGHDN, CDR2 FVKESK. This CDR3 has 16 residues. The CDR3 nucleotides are TGTGCCAGCAGCCAAGTACGGGGGGGCGGGACAGATACGCAGTATTTT. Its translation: CASSQVRGGGTDTQYF. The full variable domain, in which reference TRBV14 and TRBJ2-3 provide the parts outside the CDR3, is EAGVTQFPSHSVIEKGQTVTLRCDPISGHDNLYWYRRVMGKEIKFLLHFVKESKQDESGMPNNRFLAERTGGTYSTLKVQPAELEDSGVYFCASSQVRGGGTDTQYFGPGTRLTVL.

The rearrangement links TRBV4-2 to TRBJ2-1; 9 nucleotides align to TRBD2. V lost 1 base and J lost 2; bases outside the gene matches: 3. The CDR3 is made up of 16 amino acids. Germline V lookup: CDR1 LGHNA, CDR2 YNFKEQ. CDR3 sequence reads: CASSQVGGGAYNEQFF. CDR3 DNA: TGTGCCAGCAGCCAAGTTGGCGGGGGGGCCTACAATGAGCAGTTCTTC.

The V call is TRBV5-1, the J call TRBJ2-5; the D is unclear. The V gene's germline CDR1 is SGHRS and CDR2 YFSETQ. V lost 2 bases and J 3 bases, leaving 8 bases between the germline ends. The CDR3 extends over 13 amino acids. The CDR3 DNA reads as TGCGCCAGCAGCTTCACACGGGAAGAGACCCAGTACTTC. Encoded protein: CASSFTREETQYF.

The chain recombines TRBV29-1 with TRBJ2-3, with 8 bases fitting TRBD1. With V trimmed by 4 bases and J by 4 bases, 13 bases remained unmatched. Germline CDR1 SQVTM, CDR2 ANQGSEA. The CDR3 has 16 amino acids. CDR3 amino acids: CSVVGAPGQAADTQYF. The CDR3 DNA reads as TGCAGCGTTGTGGGGGCCCCGGGACAGGCGGCAGATACGCAGTATTTT.

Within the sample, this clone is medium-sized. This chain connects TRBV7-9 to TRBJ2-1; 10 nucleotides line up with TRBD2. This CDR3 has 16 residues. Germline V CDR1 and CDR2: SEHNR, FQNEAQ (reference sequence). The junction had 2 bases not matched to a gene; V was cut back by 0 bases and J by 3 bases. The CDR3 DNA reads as TGTGCCAGCAGCTTAGCGCCTAGCGGGAGCTACAATGAGCAGTTCTTC. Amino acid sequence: CASSLAPSGSYNEQFF. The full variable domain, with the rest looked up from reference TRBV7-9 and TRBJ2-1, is DTGVSQNPRHKITKRGQNVTFRCDPISEHNRLYWYRQTLGQGPEFLTYFQNEAQLEKSRLLSDRFSAERPKGSFSTLEIQRTEQGDSAMYLCASSLAPSGSYNEQFFGPGTRLTVL.

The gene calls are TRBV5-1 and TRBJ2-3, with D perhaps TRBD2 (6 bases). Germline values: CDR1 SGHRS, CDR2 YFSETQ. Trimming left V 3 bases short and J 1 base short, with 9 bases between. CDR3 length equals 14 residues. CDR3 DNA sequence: TGCGCCAGCAGCTGGACTACCCGCACAGATACGCAGTATTTT. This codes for CASSWTTRTDTQYF.

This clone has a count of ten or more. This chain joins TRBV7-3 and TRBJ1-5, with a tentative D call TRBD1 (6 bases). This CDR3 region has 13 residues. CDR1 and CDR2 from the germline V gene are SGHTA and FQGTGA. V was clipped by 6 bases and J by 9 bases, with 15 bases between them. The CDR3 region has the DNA TGTGCCAGCAGTCCTTACGTAGGGGGGCCCCAGCATTTT. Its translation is CASSPYVGGPQHF.

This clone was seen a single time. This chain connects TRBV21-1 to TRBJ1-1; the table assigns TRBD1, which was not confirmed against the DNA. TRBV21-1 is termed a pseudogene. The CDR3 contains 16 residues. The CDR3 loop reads CASSKGRRDTGTEAFF. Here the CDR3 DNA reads TGTGCCAGCAGCAAAGGACGCCGGGACACTGGCACTGAAGCTTTCTTT.

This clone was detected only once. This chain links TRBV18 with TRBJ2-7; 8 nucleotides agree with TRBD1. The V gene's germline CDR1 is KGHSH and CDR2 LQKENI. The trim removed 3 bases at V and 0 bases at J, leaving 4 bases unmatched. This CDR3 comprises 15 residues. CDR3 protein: CASSPQGATSYEQYF. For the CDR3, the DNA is TGTGCCAGCTCACCTCAGGGGGCCACCTCCTACGAGCAGTACTTC.

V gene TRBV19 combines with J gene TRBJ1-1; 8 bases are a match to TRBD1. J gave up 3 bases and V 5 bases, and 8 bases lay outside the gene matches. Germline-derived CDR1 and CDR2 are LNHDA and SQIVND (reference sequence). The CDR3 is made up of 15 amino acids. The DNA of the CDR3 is TGTGCCAGTAGTGCCCGGACAGGGAGGGACACTGAAGCTTTCTTT. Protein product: CASSARTGRDTEAFF.

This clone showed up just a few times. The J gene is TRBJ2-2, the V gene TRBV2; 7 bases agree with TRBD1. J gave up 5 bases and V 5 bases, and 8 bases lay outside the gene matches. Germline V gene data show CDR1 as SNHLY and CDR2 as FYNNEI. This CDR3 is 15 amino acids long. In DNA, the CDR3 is TGTGCCAGCAGTCCCGGGACAGTCAAGACCGGGGAGCTGTTTTTT. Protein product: CASSPGTVKTGELFF.

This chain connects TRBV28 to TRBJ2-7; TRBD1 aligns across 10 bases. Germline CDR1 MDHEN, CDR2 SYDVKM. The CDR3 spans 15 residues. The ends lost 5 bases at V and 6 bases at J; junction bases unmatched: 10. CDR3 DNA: TGTGCCAGCAGTCCGCCGGGACAGGGGACCCTCGAGCAGTACTTC. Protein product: CASSPPGQGTLEQYF. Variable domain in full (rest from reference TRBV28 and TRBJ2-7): DVKVTQSSRYLVKRTGEKVFLECVQDMDHENMFWYRQDPGLGLRLIYFSYDVKMKEKGDIPEGYSVSREKKERFSLILESASTNQTSMYLCASSPPGQGTLEQYFGPGTRLTVT.